This T cell receptor (beta chain) is drawn from a study of T-cell reconstitution after alpha-beta-depleted transplantation in children. The TCRbeta library incorporated unique molecular identifiers. Using its own MiXCR run on the PCR reads, TCRdb lists one record per CDR3 protein. The sample includes 60,000 to 85,000 distinct CDR3 sequences, about a sixth of them seen just once. With respect to this clonotype: The antigen is not known.

Regarding the study as a whole: T-cell counts and diversity at one year post-transplant came mainly from newly produced T cells.

V trimming: 3 bases; J trimming: 1 base; junction bases outside the gene matches: 6. The CDR3 loop spans 15 amino acids. Germline V gene data show CDR1 as LGHNA and CDR2 as YNFKEQ. The sequencing used PBMCs, mostly from graft donor cells, collected 360 days after TCRalphabeta/CD19-depleted stem cell transplant. The sequence derives from a male patient aged 2-9 years who had a stem cell transplant for acute lymphoblastic leukemia, so the T cells may come from the graft donor. The chain is built from TRBV4-2 and TRBJ2-7, with 7 bases that match TRBD2. CDR3: CASSQGRERSYEQYF. The DNA for the CDR3 is TGTGCCAGCAGCCAGGGGCGGGAGAGGTCCTACGAGCAGTACTTC.